The following is a T cell receptor beta chain sequence with its context. No antigen is known for it. CDR1 MGHRA and CDR2 YSYEKL come from the germline V gene. The CDR3 has 17 residues. Losses at the gene ends were 1 base for V and 0 bases for J; bases not matched to a gene: 3. The entry originates in a study of T cell responses to AZD1222 COVID-19 vaccine. Study-level background: Whether given at about 4 or about 12 weeks, second doses were pooled.

Study-wide results and caveats: Females made up more of the donors, who were largely white British, and clonal diversity may have come out too low. Reportedly, nearly half the spike-specific TCRs target unmutated variant regions. Repertoire samples came only from after the peak T cell response.

Here immunoSEQ multiplex PCR was the method, and the copy in TCRdb shows in-frame clones only, minus some. The sample includes approximately 130,000 clones, less than 95% of them seen just once. The J gene is TRBJ2-1, the V gene TRBV4-1; 10 nucleotides line up with TRBD2. This material consisted of peripheral blood, taken on day 0 of AZD1222 vaccination. The clonotype was recovered from an adult in good health. The chain's CDR3 is CASSQASGSVSYNEQFF. The CDR3 DNA sequence: TGCGCCAGCAGCCAAGCTAGCGGGAGTGTCTCCTACAATGAGCAGTTCTTC.